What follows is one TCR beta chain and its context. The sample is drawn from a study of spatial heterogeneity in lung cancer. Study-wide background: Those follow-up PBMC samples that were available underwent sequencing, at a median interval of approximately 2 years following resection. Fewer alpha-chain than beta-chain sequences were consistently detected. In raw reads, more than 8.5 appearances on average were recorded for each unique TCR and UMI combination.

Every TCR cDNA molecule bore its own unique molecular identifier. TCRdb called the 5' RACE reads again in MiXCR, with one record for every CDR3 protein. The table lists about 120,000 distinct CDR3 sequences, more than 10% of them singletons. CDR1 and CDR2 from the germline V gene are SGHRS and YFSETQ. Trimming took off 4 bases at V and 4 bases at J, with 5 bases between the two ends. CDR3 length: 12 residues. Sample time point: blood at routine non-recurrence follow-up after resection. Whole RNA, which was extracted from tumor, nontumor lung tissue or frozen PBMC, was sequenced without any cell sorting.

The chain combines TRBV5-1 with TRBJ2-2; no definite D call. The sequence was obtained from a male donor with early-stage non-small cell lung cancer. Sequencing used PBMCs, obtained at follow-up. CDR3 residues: CASSPSTGELFF. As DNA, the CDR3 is TGCGCCAGCAGCCCCAGCACCGGGGAGCTGTTTTTT.